The 30 T cell receptor beta chains presented below share a single source sample, sequenced in a study of vaccination effects on CD4 cells after COVID-19. When about ten days of culture had elapsed, CD4+ T cells were isolated. Participants were vaccinated with two doses of either the BNT162b2 or mRNA-1273 vaccine. Data came from immunoSEQ multiplex PCR; TCRdb stores just in-frame clones and leaves some out. The sample lists tens of thousands of clones, roughly 74% occurring once. Antigens of these TCRs are unknown. This specimen consisted of CD4+ T cells from PBMCs cultured without peptide, obtained after COVID-19 vaccination. The receptor source for this set is a human donor who received a COVID-19 vaccine.

The chain carries TRBV20-1 and TRBJ1-1, with D unresolved. The V gene's germline CDR1 is DFQATT and CDR2 SNEGSKA (reference sequence). The V end lost 4 bases, the J end lost 6 bases, and 9 bases lay between the germline ends. The CDR3 has 11 residues. CDR3 bases: TGCAGTGCTAAGCCAGCCTCTGAAGCTTTCTTT. The encoded protein is CSAKPASEAFF.

This clone was counted a few times. V and J are TRBV7-9 and TRBJ2-7; D unresolved. The V gene lost 2 bases and the J gene lost 2 bases, with 10 bases spanning the gap. The CDR3 is made up of 14 amino acids. Germline CDR1 and CDR2: SEHNR and FQNEAQ (reference sequence). Here the CDR3 DNA reads TGTGCCAGCAGCTTAAATGGTAGCCCCTACGAGCAGTACTTC. Translating gives CASSLNGSPYEQYF. The whole variable domain, remainder taken from reference TRBV7-9 and TRBJ2-7, is DTGVSQNPRHKITKRGQNVTFRCDPISEHNRLYWYRQTLGQGPEFLTYFQNEAQLEKSRLLSDRFSAERPKGSFSTLEIQRTEQGDSAMYLCASSLNGSPYEQYFGPGTRLTVT.

The CDR3 loop is CASSPRDGNTGELFF. CDR3 coding DNA: TGTGCCAGTAGTCCCCGGGACGGGAACACCGGGGAGCTGTTTTTT. The chain carries TRBV19 and TRBJ2-2; D tentatively reads TRBD1 or TRBD2 (5 bases each). Trimming stripped 5 bases from V and 1 base from J, with 11 bases between. Germline CDR1 and CDR2: LNHDA and SQIVND (reference sequence). The CDR3 consists of 15 residues.

This chain connects TRBV6-2 or TRBV6-3 to TRBJ1-1, with D maybe TRBD1 (5 bases). CDR3 length equals 14 residues. Germline-derived CDR1 and CDR2 are MNHEY and SVGEGT. The V end was cut by 6 bases, the J end by 1 base, with 12 bases between. As DNA, the CDR3 is TGTGCCAGCAGCTTCGGACACAAGAACACTGAAGCTTTCTTT. Amino acids: CASSFGHKNTEAFF.

About this clone itself: The junction does not match germline at one end; this may be a read error. V gene TRBV5-6 combines with J gene TRBJ1-5, with 7 bases matching TRBD1. The CDR3 covers 16 residues. Germline values: CDR1 SGHDT, CDR2 YYEEEE. CDR3 protein: CASSSGGTVLRQPQHF. Written as DNA, the CDR3 is TGTGCCAGCAGCTCCGGGGGGACAGTGCTTCGACAGCCTCAGCATTTT.

In DNA, the CDR3 is TGTGCCAGCATGCCACAGGGGGCGCAGGGCTACACCTTC. Protein sequence: CASMPQGAQGYTF. The V call is TRBV6-5, the J call TRBJ1-2, with 9 nucleotides matching TRBD1. Looked up from germline, CDR1 is MNHEY and CDR2 is SVGAGI. The CDR3 runs 13 residues. V lost 7 bases, J lost 8 bases, and 8 bases stayed unmatched.

The rearrangement uses TRBV19 and TRBJ1-1; D possibly corresponds to TRBD1 (6 bases). The germline CDR1 and CDR2 sequences are LNHDA and SQIVND (reference sequence). Trimming took off 8 bases at V and 5 bases at J, with 21 bases between the two ends. The CDR3 totals 15 residues. CDR3 in amino acids: CASLPATGRITEAFF. The CDR3 DNA is TGTGCCAGTCTCCCCGCGACAGGAAGGATTACTGAAGCTTTCTTT.

The chain employs TRBV28 and TRBJ2-5; either TRBD1 or TRBD2 may supply D (6 bases each). Deletions cut 2 bases from V and 5 bases from J, with 12 bases between. Germline CDR1 and CDR2: MDHEN and SYDVKM. This CDR3 has 14 amino acids. The CDR3 DNA reads as TGTGCCAGCAGTTTAACTGGGGGGCGGGAGACCCAGTACTTC. This codes for CASSLTGGRETQYF. Combining the CDR3 with reference TRBV28 and TRBJ2-5 gives the whole variable domain DVKVTQSSRYLVKRTGEKVFLECVQDMDHENMFWYRQDPGLGLRLIYFSYDVKMKEKGDIPEGYSVSREKKERFSLILESASTNQTSMYLCASSLTGGRETQYFGPGTRLLVL.

The chain carries TRBV5-5 and TRBJ1-1; 7 bases match TRBD1. The CDR3 runs to 15 residues. V was pared by 3 bases and J by 1 base, with 6 bases of the junction left unmatched. Germline loops: CDR1 SGHKS, CDR2 YYEKEE (reference sequence). The CDR3 region is CASSYPGTANTEAFF. The CDR3 nucleotides are TGTGCCAGCAGCTACCCCGGGACAGCGAACACTGAAGCTTTCTTT. Full variable domain (rest looked up from reference TRBV5-5 and TRBJ1-1): DAGVTQSPTHLIKTRGQQVTLRCSPISGHKSVSWYQQVLGQGPQFIFQYYEKEERGRGNFPDRFSARQFPNYSSELNVNALLLGDSALYLCASSYPGTANTEAFFGQGTRLTVV.

The chain employs TRBV6-1 and TRBJ1-2; D remains unclear. CDR3 length equals 14 residues. The germline CDR1 and CDR2 sequences are MNHNS and SASEGT. Deletions cut 1 base from V and 8 bases from J, with 14 bases between. The CDR3 nucleotides read TGTGCCAGCAGTGAAGAGTGGACGCGTGGCGGCTACACCTTC. Translation: CASSEEWTRGGYTF.

The gene calls are TRBV7-2 and TRBJ1-6, with TRBD1 matching 9 bases. The germline V gene encodes CDR1 SGHTA and CDR2 FQGNSA. V was clipped by 5 bases and J by 10 bases; unmatched bases: 9. The CDR3 spans 15 residues. The CDR3 protein is CASSPIQGARSPLHF. The CDR3 DNA follows: TGTGCCAGCAGCCCGATACAGGGGGCAAGGTCACCCCTCCACTTT. The complete variable domain, with remaining parts taken from reference TRBV7-2 and TRBJ1-6, reads GAGVSQSPSNKVTEKGKDVELRCDPISGHTALYWYRQSLGQGLEFLIYFQGNSAPDKSGLPSDRFSAERTGGSVSTLTIQRTQQEDSAVYLCASSPIQGARSPLHFGNGTRLTVT.

The chain carries TRBV11-3 and TRBJ2-3, with D perhaps TRBD2 (6 bases). Germline CDR1 SGHNT, CDR2 YENEEA. The CDR3 sequence is 14 residues long. The V end was cut by 4 bases, the J end by 5 bases, with 13 bases between. In DNA, the CDR3 is TGTGCCAGCAGCTCGGGAGTTAGGGGAGATACGCAGTATTTT. It translates to CASSSGVRGDTQYF.

The chain employs TRBV19 and TRBJ1-5, with TRBD1 identical over 7 bases. Germline-derived CDR1 and CDR2 are LNHDA and SQIVND (reference sequence). V shed 3 bases, J shed 0 bases, and the junction held 5 bases outside the gene matches. The CDR3 is 16 amino acids. This chain's CDR3 is CASSIGTVYSNQPQHF. The CDR3 DNA sequence: TGTGCCAGTAGTATCGGGACAGTCTATAGCAATCAGCCCCAGCATTTT.

The gene calls are TRBV18 and TRBJ2-3; 9 bases agree with TRBD2. In germline, CDR1 is KGHSH, CDR2 LQKENI. The CDR3 loop spans 15 amino acids. With V trimmed by 2 bases and J by 5 bases, 5 bases remained unmatched. For the CDR3, the DNA is TGTGCCAGCTCACCAGTAGCGGGAGTTGAAGATACGCAGTATTTT. It specifies CASSPVAGVEDTQYF.

The chain has TRBV19 and TRBJ1-5, with unresolved D. Trimming took 2 bases from V and 0 from J, leaving 11 bases between them. The CDR3 is 16 residues long. From germline, CDR1 is LNHDA and CDR2 SQIVND (reference sequence). This chain's CDR3 is CASSISGSYSNQPQHF. The CDR3 DNA follows: TGTGCCAGTAGTATAAGTGGATCTTATAGCAATCAGCCCCAGCATTTT.

The chain joins TRBV5-1 to TRBJ2-5; 9 bases fit TRBD2. J lost 4 bases, V lost 4 bases, and 8 bases had no gene match. The CDR3 consists of 15 residues. CDR1 and CDR2 (germline): SGHRS, YFSETQ. The CDR3 DNA follows: TGCGCCAGCAGCCGAGGGGTAGCGGGAGTAGAGACCCAGTACTTC. It encodes CASSRGVAGVETQYF.

This sequence joins TRBV5-6 and TRBJ2-3, with a tentative D call TRBD2 (6 bases). The ends were cut back, 7 bases at V and 5 bases at J, with 17 bases in the middle. Germline V gene lookup returns CDR1 SGHDT and CDR2 YYEEEE. The CDR3 has 14 residues. CDR3 in DNA: TGTGCCAGCGCCCAGGGTAGGAGGGGAGATACGCAGTATTTT. It codes for CASAQGRRGDTQYF.

The chain couples TRBV5-6 to TRBJ2-7; 9 bases match TRBD1. CDR1 is SGHDT and CDR2 is YYEEEE in the germline V gene. The CDR3 runs to 17 residues. J was trimmed by 6 bases and V by 1 base; bases with no gene match: 14. CDR3 protein: CASSLFLAGTGIAEQYF. Here the CDR3 DNA reads TGTGCCAGCAGCTTGTTCTTAGCCGGGACAGGGATCGCCGAGCAGTACTTC.

This clone occurred once. The V call is TRBV2, the J call TRBJ2-3, with D uncertain. CDR3 length equals 11 residues. The germline V gene has CDR1 SNHLY and CDR2 FYNNEI. V shed 8 bases and J shed 5 bases, with 8 bases lying between them. CDR3 residues: CASRMGDTQYF. CDR3 nucleotide sequence: TGTGCCAGCCGCATGGGAGATACGCAGTATTTT.

The chain combines TRBV19 with TRBJ2-7, with unresolved D. V lost 3 bases to trimming and J lost 4 bases, with 10 bases between them. This CDR3 is 13 amino acids long. Germline-derived CDR1 and CDR2 are LNHDA and SQIVND (reference sequence). Here the CDR3 DNA reads TGTGCCAGTAGTATGGGTCCGGAGTACGAGCAGTACTTC. It is translated as CASSMGPEYEQYF.

The chain couples TRBV5-1 to TRBJ2-3; D remains ambiguous. V was shortened by 0 bases and J by 6 bases, with 5 bases between the two germline ends. This CDR3 has 12 amino acids. Germline assignment: CDR1 SGHRS and CDR2 YFSETQ. The CDR3 here is CASSLVGDTQYF. CDR3 nucleotides: TGCGCCAGCAGCTTGGTGGGGGATACGCAGTATTTT.

CDR3 bases: TGTGCCAGCAGCTTGGGAGGGAGGGCCTATGGCTACACCTTC. Amino acid sequence: CASSLGGRAYGYTF. The chain links TRBV5-8 to TRBJ1-2; D call uncertain. Germline V gene sequence: CDR1 SGHTS, CDR2 YDEGEE. The V end lost 0 bases, the J end lost 4 bases, and 10 bases lay between the germline ends. This CDR3 contains 14 residues.

J is TRBJ1-2 and V is TRBV4-3; D uncertain. Trimming pared 4 bases from V and 8 bases from J, leaving 11 bases between. The CDR3 totals 12 residues. Germline V gene sequence: CDR1 LGHNA, CDR2 YSLEER. The CDR3 DNA is TGCGCCAGCAGCCTACGTGGTTCGGGCTACACCTTC. Its translation is CASSLRGSGYTF.

The chain carries TRBV28 and TRBJ2-3; no clear D. Trimming removed 3 bases at V and 2 bases at J, with 6 bases between. This CDR3 is built from 13 residues. Germline CDR1 reads MDHEN; CDR2 reads SYDVKM. As DNA, the CDR3 is TGTGCCAGCAGTTTCCCACACACAGATACGCAGTATTTT. Protein sequence: CASSFPHTDTQYF.

J is TRBJ2-1 and V is TRBV9; 7 bases are a match to TRBD2. Germline V CDR1 and CDR2: SGDLS, YYNGEE. V shed 3 bases, J shed 1 base, and the junction held 13 bases outside the gene matches. CDR3 length: 18 amino acids. CDR3 residues: CASSEALGRGLSYNEQFF. CDR3 in DNA: TGTGCCAGCAGCGAGGCCCTGGGGCGGGGGTTGTCCTACAATGAGCAGTTCTTC.

This chain links TRBV6-5 with TRBJ1-4; 9 nucleotides line up with TRBD1. CDR3 size: 14 residues. Germline lookup yields CDR1 MNHEY and CDR2 SVGAGI. V dropped 10 bases and J dropped 8; count of bases not matched to a gene: 11. CDR3 protein: CATAEQGASEKLFF. The DNA of the CDR3 is TGTGCCACCGCAGAACAGGGGGCTAGCGAAAAACTGTTTTTT.

In this sample, this clone turned up a few times. The V and J genes are TRBV12-3 or TRBV12-4 and TRBJ1-1; D may be TRBD1 (5 bases). The CDR3 totals 13 residues. Trimming cost V 6 bases and J 0 bases, with 8 bases left between them. CDR3 protein: CASRQGLNTEAFF. As DNA, the CDR3 is TGTGCCAGCAGGCAGGGATTGAACACTGAAGCTTTCTTT.

This chain connects TRBV5-4 to TRBJ1-6, with 7 bases aligning to TRBD1. V lost 6 bases and J lost 13; bases outside the gene matches: 13. The CDR3 has 14 residues. Germline V CDR1 and CDR2: SGHNT, YYREEE (reference sequence). This chain's CDR3 is CASTIDRDKDPLHF. In nucleotides, the CDR3 is TGTGCCAGCACCATAGACAGGGATAAAGATCCCCTCCACTTT.

The chain has TRBV19 and TRBJ1-4; D uncertain. Germline V gene lookup returns CDR1 LNHDA and CDR2 SQIVND (reference sequence). The CDR3 consists of 14 residues. With 6 bases removed from V and 3 bases from J, the gap between germline ends came to 11 bases. The DNA for the CDR3 is TGTGCCAGTAGCTACGGAATAGCTAATGAAAAACTGTTTTTT. Amino acid sequence: CASSYGIANEKLFF.

V gene TRBV5-4 combines with J gene TRBJ2-5; D assignment may be TRBD1 or TRBD2 (6 bases each). Germline V gene sequence: CDR1 SGHNT, CDR2 YYREEE (reference sequence). There are 17 residues in the CDR3. V lost 6 bases to trimming and J lost 5 bases, with 26 bases between them. CDR3 protein: CASTKGGSGADRETQYF. The DNA of the CDR3 is TGTGCCAGCACCAAAGGGGGGTCGGGGGCCGACCGGGAGACCCAGTACTTC.